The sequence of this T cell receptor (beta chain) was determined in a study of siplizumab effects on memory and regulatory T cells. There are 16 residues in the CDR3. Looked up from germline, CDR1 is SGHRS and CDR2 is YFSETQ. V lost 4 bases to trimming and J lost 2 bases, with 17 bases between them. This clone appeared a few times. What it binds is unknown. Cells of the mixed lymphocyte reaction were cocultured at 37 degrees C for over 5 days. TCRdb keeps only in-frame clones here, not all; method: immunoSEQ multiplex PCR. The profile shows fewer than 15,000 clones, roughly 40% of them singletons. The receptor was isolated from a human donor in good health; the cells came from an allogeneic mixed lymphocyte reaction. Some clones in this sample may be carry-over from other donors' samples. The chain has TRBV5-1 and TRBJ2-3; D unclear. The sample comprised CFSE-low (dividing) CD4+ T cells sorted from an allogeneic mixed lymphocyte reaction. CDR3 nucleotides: TGCGCCAGCAGCCCAGGTCTCGCCGTATTCACAGATACGCAGTATTTT. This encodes CASSPGLAVFTDTQYF. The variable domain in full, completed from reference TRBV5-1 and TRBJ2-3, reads KAGVTQTPRYLIKTRGQQVTLSCSPISGHRSVSWYQQTPGQGLQFLFEYFSETQRNKGNFPGRFSGRQFSNSRSEMNVSTLELGDSALYLCASSPGLAVFTDTQYFGPGTRLTVL.